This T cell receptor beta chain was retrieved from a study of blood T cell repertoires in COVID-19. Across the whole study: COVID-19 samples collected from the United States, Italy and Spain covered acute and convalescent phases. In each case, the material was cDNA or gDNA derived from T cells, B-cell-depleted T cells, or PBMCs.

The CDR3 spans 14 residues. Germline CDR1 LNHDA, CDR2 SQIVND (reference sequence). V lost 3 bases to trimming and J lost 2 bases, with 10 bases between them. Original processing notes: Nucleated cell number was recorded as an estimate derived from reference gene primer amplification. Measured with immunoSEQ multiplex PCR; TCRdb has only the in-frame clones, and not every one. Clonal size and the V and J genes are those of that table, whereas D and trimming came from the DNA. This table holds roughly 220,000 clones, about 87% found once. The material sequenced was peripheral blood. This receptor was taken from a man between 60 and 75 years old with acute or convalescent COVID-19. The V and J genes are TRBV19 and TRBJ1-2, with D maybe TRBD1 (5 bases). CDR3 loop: CASSMVRANYGYTF. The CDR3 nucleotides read TGTGCCAGTAGTATGGTCAGGGCCAACTATGGCTACACCTTC.